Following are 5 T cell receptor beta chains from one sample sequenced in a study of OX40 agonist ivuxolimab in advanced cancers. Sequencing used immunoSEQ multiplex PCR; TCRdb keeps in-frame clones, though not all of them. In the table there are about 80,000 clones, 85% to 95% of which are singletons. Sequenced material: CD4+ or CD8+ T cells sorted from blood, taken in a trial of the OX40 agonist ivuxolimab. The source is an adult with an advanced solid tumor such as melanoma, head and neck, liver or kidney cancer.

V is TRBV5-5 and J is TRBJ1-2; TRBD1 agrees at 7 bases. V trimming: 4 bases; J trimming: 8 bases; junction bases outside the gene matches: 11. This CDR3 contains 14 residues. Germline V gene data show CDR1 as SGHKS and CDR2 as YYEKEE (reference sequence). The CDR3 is CASSKTGEKVGYTF. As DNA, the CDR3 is TGTGCCAGCAGCAAAACAGGGGAAAAGGTCGGCTACACCTTC.

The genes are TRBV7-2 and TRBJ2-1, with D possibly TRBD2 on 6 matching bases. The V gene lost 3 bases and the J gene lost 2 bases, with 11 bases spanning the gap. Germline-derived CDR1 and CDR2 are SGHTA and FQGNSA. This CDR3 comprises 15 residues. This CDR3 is CASSLGRGPYNEQFF. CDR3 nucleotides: TGTGCCAGCAGCTTGGGGCGGGGACCCTACAATGAGCAGTTCTTC.

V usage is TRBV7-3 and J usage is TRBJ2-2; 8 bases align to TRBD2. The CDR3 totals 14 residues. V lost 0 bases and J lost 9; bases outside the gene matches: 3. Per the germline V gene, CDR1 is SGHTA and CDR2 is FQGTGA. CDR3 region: CASSLTSGVRELFF. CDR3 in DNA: TGTGCCAGCAGCTTAACTAGCGGGGTTAGGGAGCTGTTTTTT.

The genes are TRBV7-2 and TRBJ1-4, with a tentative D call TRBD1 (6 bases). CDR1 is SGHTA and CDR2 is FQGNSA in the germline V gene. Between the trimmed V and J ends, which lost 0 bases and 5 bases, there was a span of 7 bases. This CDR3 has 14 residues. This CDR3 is CASSLATGNEKLFF. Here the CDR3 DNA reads TGTGCCAGCAGCTTAGCTACAGGGAATGAAAAACTGTTTTTT.

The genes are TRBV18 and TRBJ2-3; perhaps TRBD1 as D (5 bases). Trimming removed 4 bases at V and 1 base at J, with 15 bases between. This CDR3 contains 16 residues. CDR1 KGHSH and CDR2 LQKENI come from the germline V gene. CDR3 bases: TGTGCCAGCTCACTTCAAGGGGTAAGAGGCACAGATACGCAGTATTTT. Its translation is CASSLQGVRGTDTQYF. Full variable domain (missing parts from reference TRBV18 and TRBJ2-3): NAGVMQNPRHLVRRRGQEARLRCSPMKGHSHVYWYRQLPEEGLKFMVYLQKENIIDESGMPKERFSAEFPKEGPSILRIQQVVRGDSAAYFCASSLQGVRGTDTQYFGPGTRLTVL.